These 2 T cell receptor beta chains were all obtained from the same sample, sequenced in a study of beta chain features in type 1 diabetes (dated by TCRdb to 2016 to 2019). Paper-wide results and their limitations: A moderate but significant shortening of TCRB CDR3 length was observed in type 1 diabetes patients in all four CD4+ subsets.

Their antigens remain unidentified. Libraries came from the immunoSEQ multiplex PCR assay. The entire isolated RNA was reverse transcribed using the High Capacity cDNA Reverse Transcription Kit, and thus expressed TCRB transcripts were sequenced. TCRdb's version of the immuneACCESS table is confined to in-frame rearrangements and falls short of the full clone set. An unresolved V gene accounts for under half of the shortfall where checked; the remainder is of unknown origin. For this sample there are 600,000 or so clones; under 15% appear just once. About 0.11% of the sample lies in the top ten. The sequencing input was naive CD4+ T cells from blood. What this sample's cell subset or site label stands for: true naive CD4+ T cells. Source of these receptors: a young man with type 1 diabetes.

This clone has only a few counts. The chain joins TRBV19 to TRBJ2-1, with 8 bases fitting TRBD1. The germline V gene has CDR1 LNHDA and CDR2 SQIVND (reference sequence). V lost 5 bases, J lost 1 base, and 7 bases stayed unmatched. The CDR3 covers 16 residues. In nucleotides, the CDR3 is TGTGCCAGTAGTGCCTTGACAGGGGTTTCCTACAATGAGCAGTTCTTC. It translates to CASSALTGVSYNEQFF.

This clone was counted only a few times. V gene TRBV5-4 combines with J gene TRBJ1-3, with no clear D. V was pared by 0 bases and J by 0 bases, with 10 bases between. There are 16 residues in the CDR3. Germline V gene data show CDR1 as SGHNT and CDR2 as YYREEE (reference sequence). In DNA form, the CDR3 reads TGTGCCAGCAGCTTGGACAGACTGCGCTCTGGAAACACCATATATTTT. It yields the protein CASSLDRLRSGNTIYF.